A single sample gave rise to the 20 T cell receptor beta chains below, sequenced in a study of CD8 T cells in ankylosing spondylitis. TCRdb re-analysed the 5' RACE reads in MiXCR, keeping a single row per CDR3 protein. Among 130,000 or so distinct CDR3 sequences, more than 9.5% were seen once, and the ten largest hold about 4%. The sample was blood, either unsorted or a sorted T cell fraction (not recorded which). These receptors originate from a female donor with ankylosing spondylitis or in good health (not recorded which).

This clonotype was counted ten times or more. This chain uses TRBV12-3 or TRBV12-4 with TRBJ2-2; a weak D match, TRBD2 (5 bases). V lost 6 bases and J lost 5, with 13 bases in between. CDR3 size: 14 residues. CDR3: CASSSFQRTGELFF. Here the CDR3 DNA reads TGTGCCAGCAGCTCTTTCCAGCGGACCGGGGAGCTGTTTTTT.

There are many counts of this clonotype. The CDR3 DNA follows: TGTGCCAGCGTTCACCGGGAGGCGGATGAGCAGTTCTTC. This translates into CASVHREADEQFF. The rearrangement joins TRBV7-9 to TRBJ2-1; 7 bases map to TRBD2. CDR3 length: 13 amino acids. Germline V lookup: CDR1 SEHNR, CDR2 FQNEAQ (reference sequence). V lost 8 bases and J lost 8; bases outside the gene matches: 9. Full variable domain (rest looked up from reference TRBV7-9 and TRBJ2-1): DTGVSQNPRHKITKRGQNVTFRCDPISEHNRLYWYRQTLGQGPEFLTYFQNEAQLEKSRLLSDRFSAERPKGSFSTLEIQRTEQGDSAMYLCASVHREADEQFFGPGTRLTVL.

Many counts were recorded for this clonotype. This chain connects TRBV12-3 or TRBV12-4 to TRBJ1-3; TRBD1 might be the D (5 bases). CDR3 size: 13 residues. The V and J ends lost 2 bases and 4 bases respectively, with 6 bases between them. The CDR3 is CASSLSGGNTIYF. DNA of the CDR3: TGTGCCAGCAGTTTATCAGGGGGAAACACCATATATTTT.

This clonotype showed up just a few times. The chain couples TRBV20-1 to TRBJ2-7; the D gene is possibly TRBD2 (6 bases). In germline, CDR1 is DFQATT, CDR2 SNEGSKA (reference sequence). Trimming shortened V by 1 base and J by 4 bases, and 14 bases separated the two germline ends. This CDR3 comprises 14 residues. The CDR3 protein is CSARVPGDWYEQYF. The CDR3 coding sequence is TGCAGTGCTAGAGTTCCGGGAGACTGGTACGAGCAGTACTTC.

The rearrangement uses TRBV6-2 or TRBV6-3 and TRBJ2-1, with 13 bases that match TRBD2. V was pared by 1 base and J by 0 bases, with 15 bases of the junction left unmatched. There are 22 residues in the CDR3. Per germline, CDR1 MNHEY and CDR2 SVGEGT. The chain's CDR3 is CASSYLSATTSGGPSSYNEQFF. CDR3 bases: TGTGCCAGCAGTTACTTATCGGCGACGACTAGCGGGGGGCCGAGCTCCTACAATGAGCAGTTCTTC.

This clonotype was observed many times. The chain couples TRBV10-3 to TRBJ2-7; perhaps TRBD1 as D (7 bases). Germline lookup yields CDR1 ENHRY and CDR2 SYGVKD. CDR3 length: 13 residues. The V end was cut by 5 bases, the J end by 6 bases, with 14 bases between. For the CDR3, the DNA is TGTGCCATCAGTCGACAGGGAGGAAGCGAGCAGTACTTC. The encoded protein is CAISRQGGSEQYF.

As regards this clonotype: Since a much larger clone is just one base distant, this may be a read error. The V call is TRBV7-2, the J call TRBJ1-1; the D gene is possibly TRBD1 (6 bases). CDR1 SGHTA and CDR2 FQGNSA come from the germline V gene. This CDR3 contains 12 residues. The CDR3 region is CAISFQRGEAFF. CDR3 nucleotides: TGTGCCATCAGCTTTCAAAGGGGGGAAGCTTTCTTT.

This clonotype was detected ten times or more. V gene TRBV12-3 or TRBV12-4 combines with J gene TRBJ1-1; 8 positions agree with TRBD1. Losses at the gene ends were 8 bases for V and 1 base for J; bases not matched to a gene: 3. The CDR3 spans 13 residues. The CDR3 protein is CASQGARNTEAFF. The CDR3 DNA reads TGTGCCAGCCAGGGGGCGCGGAACACTGAAGCTTTCTTT.

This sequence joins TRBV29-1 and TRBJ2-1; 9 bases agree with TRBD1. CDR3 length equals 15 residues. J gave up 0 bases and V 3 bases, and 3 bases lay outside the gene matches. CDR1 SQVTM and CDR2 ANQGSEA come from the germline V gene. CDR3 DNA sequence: TGCAGCGTTGAGGGACAGGGCAGCTCCTACAATGAGCAGTTCTTC. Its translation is CSVEGQGSSYNEQFF.

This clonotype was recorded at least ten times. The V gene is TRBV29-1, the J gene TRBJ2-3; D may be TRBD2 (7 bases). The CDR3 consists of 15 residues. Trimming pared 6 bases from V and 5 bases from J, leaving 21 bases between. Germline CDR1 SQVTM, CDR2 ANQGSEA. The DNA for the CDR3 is TGCAGCGTCCCATCAAGGGGGGGCGGGAAAGATACGCAGTATTTT. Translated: CSVPSRGGGKDTQYF.

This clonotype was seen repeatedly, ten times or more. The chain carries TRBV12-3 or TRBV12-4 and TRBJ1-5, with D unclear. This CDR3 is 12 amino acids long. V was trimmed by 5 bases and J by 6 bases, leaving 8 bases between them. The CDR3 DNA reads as TGTGCCAGCAGTCCGAGGGTTCAGCCCCAGCATTTT. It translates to CASSPRVQPQHF.

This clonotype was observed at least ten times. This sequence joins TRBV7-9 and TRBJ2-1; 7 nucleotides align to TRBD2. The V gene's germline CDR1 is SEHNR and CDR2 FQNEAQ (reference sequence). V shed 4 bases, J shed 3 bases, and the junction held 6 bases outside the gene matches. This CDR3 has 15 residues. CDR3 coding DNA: TGTGCCAGCAGCTCAAGGGACTATTACTACAATGAGCAGTTCTTC. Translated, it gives CASSSRDYYYNEQFF.

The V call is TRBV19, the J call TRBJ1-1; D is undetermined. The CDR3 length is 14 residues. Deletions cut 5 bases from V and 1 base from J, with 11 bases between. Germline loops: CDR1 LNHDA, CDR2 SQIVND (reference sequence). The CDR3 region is CASSFMTGNTEAFF. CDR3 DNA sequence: TGTGCCAGTAGTTTTATGACGGGGAACACTGAAGCTTTCTTT.

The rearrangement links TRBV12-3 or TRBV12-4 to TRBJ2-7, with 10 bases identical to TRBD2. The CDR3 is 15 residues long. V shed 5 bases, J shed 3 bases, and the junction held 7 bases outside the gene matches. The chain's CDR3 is CASSTGLAGVYEQYF. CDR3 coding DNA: TGTGCCAGCAGTACGGGCCTAGCGGGAGTCTACGAGCAGTACTTC.

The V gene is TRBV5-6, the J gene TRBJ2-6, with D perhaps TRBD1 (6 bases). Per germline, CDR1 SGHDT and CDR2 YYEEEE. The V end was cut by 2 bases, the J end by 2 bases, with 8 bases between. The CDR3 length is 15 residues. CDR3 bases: TGTGCCAGCAGCTTCCCAGGGGCTGGGGCCAACGTCCTGACTTTC. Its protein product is CASSFPGAGANVLTF.

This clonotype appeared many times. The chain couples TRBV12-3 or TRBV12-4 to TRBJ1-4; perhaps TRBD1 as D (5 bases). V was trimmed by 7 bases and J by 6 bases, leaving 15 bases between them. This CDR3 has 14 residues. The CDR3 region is CASTILRGYEKLFF. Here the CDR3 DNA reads TGTGCCAGCACCATACTAAGGGGCTATGAAAAACTGTTTTTT.

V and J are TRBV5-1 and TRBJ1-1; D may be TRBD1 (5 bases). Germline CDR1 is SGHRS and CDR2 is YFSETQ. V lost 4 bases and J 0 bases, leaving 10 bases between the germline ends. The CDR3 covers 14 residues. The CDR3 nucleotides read TGCGCCAGCAGCAAGACAGCCATGAACACTGAAGCTTTCTTT. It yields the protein CASSKTAMNTEAFF.

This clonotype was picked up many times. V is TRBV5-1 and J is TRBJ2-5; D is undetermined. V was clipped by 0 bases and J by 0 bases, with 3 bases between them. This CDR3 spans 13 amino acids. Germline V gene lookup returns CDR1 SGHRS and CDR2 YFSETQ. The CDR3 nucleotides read TGCGCCAGCAGCTTGGGATACCAAGAGACCCAGTACTTC. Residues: CASSLGYQETQYF.

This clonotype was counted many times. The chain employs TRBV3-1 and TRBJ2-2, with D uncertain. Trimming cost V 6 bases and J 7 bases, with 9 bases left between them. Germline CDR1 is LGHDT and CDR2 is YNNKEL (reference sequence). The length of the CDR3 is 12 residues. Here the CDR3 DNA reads TGTGCCAGCAGTCTACCGGTCGGGGAGCTGTTTTTT. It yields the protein CASSLPVGELFF.

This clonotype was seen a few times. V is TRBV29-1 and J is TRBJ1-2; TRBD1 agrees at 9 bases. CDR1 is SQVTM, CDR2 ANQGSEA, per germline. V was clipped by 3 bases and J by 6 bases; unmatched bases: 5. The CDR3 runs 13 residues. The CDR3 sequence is CSVEGQGVDGYTF. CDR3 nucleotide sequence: TGCAGCGTTGAGGGACAGGGAGTCGATGGCTACACCTTC.